Listed below are T cell receptor beta chains from one sample, sequenced in a study of blood T cell repertoires in COVID-19. The repertoire was sequenced with immunoSEQ multiplex PCR; TCRdb's copy has only in-frame clones and lacks some. The sample holds 210,000 or so clones, about nine tenths seen once. The sequencing sample was made of PBMCs or T cells enriched from blood (not recorded which). Every receptor here comes from a woman aged 45-59 years in a cohort exposed to, infected with or recovered from COVID-19 (not recorded which). CDR3s include the opening cysteine and the closing phenylalanine or tryptophan. D genes are given only for firm matches. The size entry is marked missing in some rows and otherwise reads once, few, many or a size class.

V gene	J gene	clone size	D gene	CDR3 protein	CDR3 DNA
TRBV6-5	TRBJ1-5	few	.	CASSRGTNQPQHF	TGTGCCAGCAGTAGGGGAACTAATCAGCCCCAGCATTTT
TRBV6-2/TRBV6-3	TRBJ1-1	few	.	CASSPAGRNTEAFF	TGTGCCAGCAGTCCGGCGGGGCGGAACACTGAAGCTTTCTTT
TRBV5-1	TRBJ2-5	.	.	CASSQLAAAKETQYF	TGCGCCAGCAGCCAGCTAGCCGCAGCAAAAGAGACCCAGTACTTC
TRBV30	TRBJ2-3	.	TRBD2	CAWSRAGGHADTQYF	TGTGCCTGGTCTAGAGCGGGGGGGCACGCAGATACGCAGTATTTT
TRBV4-2	TRBJ2-1	.	TRBD1	CASSQNSGQYNEQFF	TGTGCCAGCAGCCAGAATTCGGGACAGTACAATGAGCAGTTCTTC
TRBV27	TRBJ2-1	once	.	CASSLYSRGNEQFF	TGTGCCAGCAGTTTATATTCCAGGGGCAATGAGCAGTTCTTC
TRBV6-5	TRBJ1-2	.	TRBD1	CASRNHGTANYGYTF	TGTGCCAGCAGGAACCACGGGACAGCTAACTATGGCTACACCTTC
TRBV15	TRBJ2-5	.	TRBD2	CATSRRSGGAETQYF	TGTGCCACCAGCAGACGAAGCGGGGGAGCGGAGACCCAGTACTTC
TRBV24-1	TRBJ1-2	.	.	CATSDLNREDYGYTF	TGTGCCACCAGTGATTTGAACAGGGAAGACTATGGCTACACCTTC
TRBV7-8	TRBJ2-7	.	.	CASSLGISGFYEQYF	TGTGCCAGCAGCTTAGGGATTTCAGGGTTCTACGAGCAGTACTTC
TRBV5-1	TRBJ2-1	.	.	CASSLGDGYNEQFF	TGCGCCAGCAGCTTGGGAGACGGGTACAATGAGCAGTTCTTC
TRBV6-2/TRBV6-3	TRBJ1-2	.	.	CASSTGSGGTNYGYTF	TGTGCCAGCAGTACCGGGAGTGGGGGTACCAACTATGGCTACACCTTC
TRBV7-9	TRBJ1-1	.	.	CASSLATASNTEAFF	TGTGCCAGCAGCTTAGCGACAGCCTCGAACACTGAAGCTTTCTTT
TRBV29-1	TRBJ2-1	.	TRBD1	CSVLGQGGLNEQFF	TGCAGCGTTTTAGGACAGGGGGGCTTGAATGAGCAGTTCTTC
TRBV3-1/TRBV3-2	TRBJ2-7	.	TRBD1	CASSQYRTGFEQYF	TGTGCCAGCAGCCAATATAGGACAGGGTTCGAGCAGTACTTC
TRBV9	TRBJ2-2	once	.	CASSSSGELFF	TGTGCCAGCAGCTCGAGCGGGGAGCTGTTTTTT
TRBV5-4	TRBJ1-2	.	.	CASSLDRVNYGYTF	TGTGCCAGCAGCTTGGACAGAGTAAACTATGGCTACACCTTC
TRBV28	TRBJ1-6	.	TRBD1	CASRDRGYNSPLHF	TGTGCCAGCAGAGACAGGGGTTATAATTCACCCCTCCACTTT
TRBV19	TRBJ1-6	many	.	CASSNSQGISPLHF	TGTGCCAGTAGCAATTCCCAGGGGATCTCACCCCTCCACTTT
TRBV6-5	TRBJ1-2	.	.	CASSIGGSGYTF	TGTGCCAGCTCGATTGGGGGGTCTGGCTACACCTTC
TRBV4-1	TRBJ1-4	.	.	CASSQAGNSDNEKLFF	TGCGCCAGCAGCCAAGCAGGGAACAGTGATAATGAAAAACTGTTTTTT
TRBV7-6	TRBJ2-3	few	.	CASSSSTDTQYF	TGTGCCAGCAGCTCAAGCACAGATACGCAGTATTTT
TRBV7-9	TRBJ1-5	.	.	CASSGVSGVSNQPQHF	TGTGCCAGCAGCGGGGTTTCGGGGGTTAGCAATCAGCCCCAGCATTTT
TRBV9	TRBJ2-3	.	TRBD1	CASSASRDRGRDTQYF	TGTGCCAGCAGCGCAAGTCGGGACAGGGGCAGGGATACGCAGTATTTT
TRBV3-1/TRBV3-2	TRBJ1-6	few	.	CASSHCDSSYNSPLHF	TGTGCCAGCAGCCATTGCGACAGCTCCTATAATTCACCCCTCCACTTT
TRBV7-9	TRBJ2-3	.	.	CASSATGRISTDTQYF	TGTGCCAGCAGCGCGACAGGGAGGATCAGCACAGATACGCAGTATTTT
TRBV5-1	TRBJ2-2	.	TRBD1	CASSLEQGAGVGELFF	TGCGCCAGCAGCTTGGAACAGGGGGCCGGTGTCGGGGAGCTGTTTTTT
TRBV18	TRBJ1-1	.	TRBD1	CASSPTGGMNTEAFF	TGTGCCAGCTCACCTACAGGGGGAATGAACACTGAAGCTTTCTTT
TRBV2	TRBJ1-5	.	TRBD1	CASSVGQGGYQPQHF	TGTGCCAGCAGTGTTGGACAGGGCGGATATCAGCCCCAGCATTTT
TRBV12-5	TRBJ2-7	.	.	CASGLVAGFSYEQYF	TGTGCTAGTGGTTTGGTAGCGGGTTTCTCCTACGAGCAGTACTTC
TRBV24-1	TRBJ2-3	.	TRBD2	CATSDYRTSGGSITDTQYF	TGTGCCACCAGTGACTACCGGACTAGCGGGGGCTCGATCACAGATACGCAGTATTTT
TRBV11-2	TRBJ2-5	.	.	CASSLDGAEETQYF	TGTGCCAGCAGCTTAGATGGGGCAGAAGAGACCCAGTACTTC
TRBV10-2	TRBJ2-7	.	TRBD1	CASSEGTGGDYEQYF	TGCGCCAGCAGTGAAGGGACAGGGGGCGACTACGAGCAGTACTTC
TRBV7-9	TRBJ1-1	once	TRBD1	CASSTRQGAEAFF	TGTGCCAGCAGCACAAGACAGGGGGCCGAAGCTTTCTTT
TRBV29-1	TRBJ2-3	.	TRBD2	CSVKGTSITDTQYF	TGCAGCGTAAAAGGGACTAGCATCACAGATACGCAGTATTTT
TRBV20-1	TRBJ1-1	.	.	CSASLPGYITEAFF	TGCAGTGCTAGTCTCCCAGGGTATATTACTGAAGCTTTCTTT
TRBV18	TRBJ2-1	.	.	CASSPYADGSEQFF	TGTGCCAGCTCACCCTACGCGGACGGGAGCGAGCAGTTCTTC
TRBV4-1	TRBJ2-7	.	.	CASSQGRSNSEQYF	TGCGCCAGCAGCCAAGGGCGGAGCAATTCCGAGCAGTACTTC
TRBV4-2	TRBJ2-3	.	.	CASSQGAGTSTDTQYF	TGTGCCAGCAGCCAAGGGGCGGGGACTAGCACAGATACGCAGTATTTT
TRBV20-1	TRBJ2-5	.	TRBD2	CSASPAGGPQETQYF	TGCAGTGCTAGTCCAGCGGGGGGGCCCCAAGAGACCCAGTACTTC
TRBV5-1	TRBJ1-4	.	.	CASSTTASGEKLFF	TGCGCCAGCAGCACAACCGCAAGTGGTGAAAAACTGTTTTTT
TRBV7-9	TRBJ2-3	few	TRBD2	CASARLAGGPRYPPTQYF	TGTGCCAGCGCGAGACTAGCGGGGGGGCCCCGCTACCCCCCCACGCAGTATTTT
TRBV6-5	TRBJ2-5	.	.	CASTENWETQYF	TGTGCCAGCACCGAAAACTGGGAGACCCAGTACTTC
TRBV24-1	TRBJ2-3	.	TRBD1	CATRAGQGDTDTQYF	TGTGCCACCAGAGCGGGACAGGGAGACACAGATACGCAGTATTTT
TRBV9	TRBJ2-7	.	.	CASSPGSSYEQYF	TGTGCCAGCAGCCCAGGAAGTTCCTACGAGCAGTACTTC
TRBV7-2	TRBJ2-5	.	.	CASSLQQGRETQYF	TGTGCCAGCAGCTTACAACAGGGTAGAGAGACCCAGTACTTC
TRBV6-4	TRBJ2-2	.	.	CASSDGSYGELFF	TGTGCCAGCAGTGACGGGAGTTACGGGGAGCTGTTTTTT
TRBV4-2	TRBJ2-2	.	.	CASSQVEDSRELFF	TGTGCCAGCAGCCAAGTGGAGGACAGCCGGGAGCTGTTTTTT
TRBV7-2	TRBJ2-3	.	TRBD2	CASSSSLAGGDTQYF	TGTGCCAGCAGCTCCAGTCTAGCGGGGGGTGATACGCAGTATTTT
TRBV7-2	TRBJ1-1	.	.	CASSLDRATEAFF	TGTGCCAGCAGCTTAGACAGGGCCACTGAAGCTTTCTTT
TRBV18	TRBJ1-3	.	TRBD1	CASSPGQQKNTIYF	TGTGCCAGCTCACCGGGACAGCAAAAAAACACCATATATTTT
TRBV4-3	TRBJ1-2	once	.	CASSQDDGTLNGYTF	TGCGCCAGCAGCCAAGACGACGGGACACTGAATGGCTACACCTTC
TRBV4-1	TRBJ1-5	few	.	CASSQDLRQGPYSNQPQHF	TGCGCCAGCAGCCAAGATCTACGCCAGGGTCCGTATAGCAATCAGCCCCAGCATTTT
TRBV9	TRBJ2-2	once	.	CASSPTSVPGELFF	TGTGCCAGCAGCCCGACCAGCGTCCCCGGGGAGCTGTTTTTT
TRBV3-1/TRBV3-2	TRBJ2-1	.	TRBD2	CASSLDLIGLAGVGYNEQFF	TGTGCCAGCAGCCTCGATCTGATCGGACTAGCGGGGGTCGGATACAATGAGCAGTTCTTC